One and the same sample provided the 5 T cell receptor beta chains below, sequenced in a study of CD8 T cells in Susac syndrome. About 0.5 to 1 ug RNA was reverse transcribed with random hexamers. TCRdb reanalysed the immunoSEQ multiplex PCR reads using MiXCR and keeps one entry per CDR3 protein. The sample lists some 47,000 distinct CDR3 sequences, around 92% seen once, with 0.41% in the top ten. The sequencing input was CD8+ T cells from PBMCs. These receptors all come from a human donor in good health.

The CDR3 protein is CASSQGPGTNFYNEQFF. The CDR3 coding sequence is TGTGCCAGCAGCCAAGGACCCGGGACTAACTTCTACAATGAGCAGTTCTTC. The chain carries TRBV14 and TRBJ2-1; the match to TRBD2 covers 7 bases. This CDR3 has 17 residues. V lost 1 base to trimming and J lost 3 bases; unmatched junction nucleotides: 9. The germline V gene encodes CDR1 SGHDN and CDR2 FVKESK.

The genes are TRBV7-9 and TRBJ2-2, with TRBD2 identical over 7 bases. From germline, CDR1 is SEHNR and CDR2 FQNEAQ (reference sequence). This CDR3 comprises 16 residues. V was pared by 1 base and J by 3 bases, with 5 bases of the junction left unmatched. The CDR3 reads CASSLDSGGYTGELFF. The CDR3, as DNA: TGTGCCAGCAGCTTAGACTCGGGAGGCTACACCGGGGAGCTGTTTTTT.

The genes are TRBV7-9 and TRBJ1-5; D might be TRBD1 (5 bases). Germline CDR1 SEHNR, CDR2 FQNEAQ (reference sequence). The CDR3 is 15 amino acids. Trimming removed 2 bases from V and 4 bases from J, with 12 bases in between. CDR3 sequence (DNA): TGTGCCAGCAGCTTATACGGGGACCGAAATCAGCCCCAGCATTTT. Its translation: CASSLYGDRNQPQHF.

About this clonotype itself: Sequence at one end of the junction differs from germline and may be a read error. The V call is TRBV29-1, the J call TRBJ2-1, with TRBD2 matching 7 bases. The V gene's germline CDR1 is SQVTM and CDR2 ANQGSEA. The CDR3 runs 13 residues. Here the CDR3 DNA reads TGCAGCGTTGTAGGTAGCTCACGGACTAGGGGCCCTTTC. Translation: CSVVGSSRTRGPF.

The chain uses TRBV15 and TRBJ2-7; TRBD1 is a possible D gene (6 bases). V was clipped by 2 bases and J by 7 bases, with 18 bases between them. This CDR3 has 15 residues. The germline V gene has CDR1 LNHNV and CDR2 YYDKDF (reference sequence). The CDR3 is CATSRSSQGPEEQYF. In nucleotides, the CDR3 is TGTGCCACCAGCAGATCTTCCCAGGGGCCGGAGGAGCAGTACTTC.